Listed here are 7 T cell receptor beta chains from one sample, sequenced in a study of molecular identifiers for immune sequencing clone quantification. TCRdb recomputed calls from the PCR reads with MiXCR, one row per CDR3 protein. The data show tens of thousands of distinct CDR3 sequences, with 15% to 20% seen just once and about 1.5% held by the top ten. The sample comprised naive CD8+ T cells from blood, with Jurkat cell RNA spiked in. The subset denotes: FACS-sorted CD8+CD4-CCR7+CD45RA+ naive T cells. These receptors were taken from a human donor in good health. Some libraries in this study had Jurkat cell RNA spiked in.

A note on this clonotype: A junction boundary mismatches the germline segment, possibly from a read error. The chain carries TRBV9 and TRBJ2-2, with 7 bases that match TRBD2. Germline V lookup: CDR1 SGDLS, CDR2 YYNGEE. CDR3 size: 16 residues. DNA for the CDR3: TGTGCCAGCAGCGTTTTCAGCGGGATTGGTACCGGGGAGCCGTTTTTT. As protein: CASSVFSGIGTGEPFF.

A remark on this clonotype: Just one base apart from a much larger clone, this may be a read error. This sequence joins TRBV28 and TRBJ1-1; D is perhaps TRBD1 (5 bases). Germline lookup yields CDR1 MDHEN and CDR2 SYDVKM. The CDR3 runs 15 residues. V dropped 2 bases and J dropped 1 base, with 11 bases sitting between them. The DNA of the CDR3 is TGTGCCAGCAGTTTAGGACGGACAAGGAACACTGAAGCTTTCTTT. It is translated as CASSLGRTRNTEAFF.

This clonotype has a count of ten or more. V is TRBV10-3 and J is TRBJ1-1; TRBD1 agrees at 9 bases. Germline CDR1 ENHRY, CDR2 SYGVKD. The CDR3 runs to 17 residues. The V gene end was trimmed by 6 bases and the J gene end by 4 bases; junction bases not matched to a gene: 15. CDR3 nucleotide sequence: TGTGCCATCAGACCCACAGGGGGCATTTCAAGGGGCACTGAAGCTTTCTTT. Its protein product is CAIRPTGGISRGTEAFF.

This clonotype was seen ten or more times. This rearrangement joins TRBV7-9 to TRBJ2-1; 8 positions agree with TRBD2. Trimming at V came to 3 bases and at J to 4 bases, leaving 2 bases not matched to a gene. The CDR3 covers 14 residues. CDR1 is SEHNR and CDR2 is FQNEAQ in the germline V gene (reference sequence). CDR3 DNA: TGTGCCAGCAGCTTCAAGCGGGGGTACAATGAGCAGTTCTTC. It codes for CASSFKRGYNEQFF.

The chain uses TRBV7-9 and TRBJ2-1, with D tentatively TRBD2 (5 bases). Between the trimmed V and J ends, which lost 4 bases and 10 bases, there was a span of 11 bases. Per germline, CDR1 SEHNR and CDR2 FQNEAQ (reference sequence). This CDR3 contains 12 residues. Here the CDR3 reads CASSYGLEEQFF. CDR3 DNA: TGTGCCAGCAGCTACGGACTGGAAGAGCAGTTCTTC. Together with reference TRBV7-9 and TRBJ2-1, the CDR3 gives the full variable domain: DTGVSQNPRHKITKRGQNVTFRCDPISEHNRLYWYRQTLGQGPEFLTYFQNEAQLEKSRLLSDRFSAERPKGSFSTLEIQRTEQGDSAMYLCASSYGLEEQFFGPGTRLTVL.

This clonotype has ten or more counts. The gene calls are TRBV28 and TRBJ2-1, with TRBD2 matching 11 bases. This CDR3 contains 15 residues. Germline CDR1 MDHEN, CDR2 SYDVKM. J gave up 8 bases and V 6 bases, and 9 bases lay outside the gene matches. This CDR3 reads CASSQLAGARDEQFF. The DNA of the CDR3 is TGTGCCAGCAGCCAACTAGCGGGGGCCCGCGATGAGCAGTTCTTC.

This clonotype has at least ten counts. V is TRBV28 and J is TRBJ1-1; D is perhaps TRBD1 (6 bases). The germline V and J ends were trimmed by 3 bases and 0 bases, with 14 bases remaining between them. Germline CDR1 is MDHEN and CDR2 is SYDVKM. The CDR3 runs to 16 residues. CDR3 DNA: TGTGCCAGCAGTTTTCTAGGGACATATATGAACACTGAAGCTTTCTTT. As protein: CASSFLGTYMNTEAFF.